What follows describes a single T cell receptor beta chain. Antigen unknown. The data were obtained in a study of human CD8 memory T cell subsets. The CDR3 consists of 13 residues. Germline CDR1 and CDR2: DFQATT and SNEGSKA (reference sequence). UMI-labeled 5' RACE produced the TCR beta libraries. Reprocessing the 5' RACE reads, TCRdb reports a single entry for every CDR3 protein and omits DNA. The specimen's table records 9,500 to 13,000 distinct CDR3 sequences. Study results and limitations: Compared with precursor exhausted T cells, stem-like memory T cells were suggested by Chao1 estimates to be more diverse.

It was negative magnetic separation that enriched the total CD8+ T cells. This TCR was sampled from a human donor in good health. The sequenced sample was CD8+ T cells from PBMCs. The genes are TRBV20-1 and TRBJ2-7. CDR3 in amino acids: CSALGGSSYEQYF.